Sequencing of this T cell receptor (beta chain) was carried out in a study of cytomegalovirus exposure and HLA in healthy donors. The CDR3 covers 13 residues. The V gene's germline CDR1 is SNHLY and CDR2 FYNNEI. Trimming took 9 bases from V and 4 from J; bases not matched to a gene: 4. General observations from the study: Per published reports, the classifier diagnosed cytomegalovirus status with high specificity and sensitivity.

PCR involved 60 Vbeta and 13 Jbeta primers. Per the study methods: Unique TCR beta chains totaled around 86 million in a later count, with roughly 11 million of them shared. Measured with immunoSEQ multiplex PCR; TCRdb has only the in-frame clones, and not every one. Clone size and the V and J calls come from that table; the DNA yielded D and trimming. The repertoire consists of around 150,000 clones, with around 79% occurring once and the leading ten covering over 12%. In the case of this clone: Its antigen is currently unknown.

Sequencing was carried out using PBMCs. The TCR was taken from a man aged 45-65 years in good health and CMV-seropositive. This chain uses TRBV2 with TRBJ1-2, with 11 bases that match TRBD1. The CDR3 DNA follows: TGTGCCAGGGGGACAGGGGGGAGCTATGGCTACACCTTC. Amino acid sequence: CARGTGGSYGYTF.